This paragraph reports one TCR beta chain. The antigen remains unidentified. These data are taken from a study of graft-versus-host responses after intestinal transplantation. Broader study findings: GvH clone levels peaked in circulation, and this peak was associated with early post-transplant HvG declines.

Clones were sequenced by immunoSEQ multiplex PCR, and TCRdb holds only the in-frame ones, with some missing. Of tens of thousands of clones detected, more than 90% appear once; the ten largest clones hold about 0.3%. V dropped 3 bases and J dropped 3; count of bases not matched to a gene: 6. Germline CDR1 SNHLY, CDR2 FYNNEI. This CDR3 has 17 amino acids. The source of this sequence is a human donor who received an intestinal transplant. This chain joins TRBV2 and TRBJ2-6, with 9 bases lining up with TRBD1. This sample comprised unstimulated CD4+ T cells sorted from spleen or lymph node cells, obtained before intestinal transplant. This CDR3 reads CASSDGQGNYGANVLTF. CDR3 DNA sequence: TGTGCCAGCAGTGACGGACAGGGGAACTATGGGGCCAACGTCCTGACTTTC.